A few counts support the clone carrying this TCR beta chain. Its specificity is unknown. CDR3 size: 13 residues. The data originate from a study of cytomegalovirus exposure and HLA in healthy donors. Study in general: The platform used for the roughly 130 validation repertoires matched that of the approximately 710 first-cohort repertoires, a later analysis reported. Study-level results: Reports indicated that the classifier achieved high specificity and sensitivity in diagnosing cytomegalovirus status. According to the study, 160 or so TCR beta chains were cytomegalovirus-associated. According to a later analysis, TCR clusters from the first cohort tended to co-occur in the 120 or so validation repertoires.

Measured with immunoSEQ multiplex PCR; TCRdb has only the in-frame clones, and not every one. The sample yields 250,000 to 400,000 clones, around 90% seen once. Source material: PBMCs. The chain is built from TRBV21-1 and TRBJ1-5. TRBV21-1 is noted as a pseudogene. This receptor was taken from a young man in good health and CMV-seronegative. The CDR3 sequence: CASSARGLEPQHF. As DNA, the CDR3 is TGTGCCAGCAGCGCGCGGGGGCTTGAGCCCCAGCATTTT.